These 10 T cell receptor beta chains share one sample of origin, sequenced in a study of cytomegalovirus exposure and HLA in healthy donors. Researchers ran the PCR with 60 Vbeta and 13 Jbeta primers. Libraries were prepared by immunoSEQ multiplex PCR; TCRdb keeps only in-frame clonotypes and omits some of them. Here the sample spans about 190,000 clones, 70% to 80% being singletons. Input material: PBMCs. These receptors came from a woman aged 30 to 39 in good health and CMV-seropositive.

The CDR3 reads CASSRTGGQPQHF. The CDR3 DNA reads as TGTGCCAGCAGTCGGACAGGGGGGCAGCCCCAGCATTTT. The rearrangement joins TRBV27 to TRBJ1-5, with TRBD1 identical over 10 bases. V lost 5 bases to trimming and J lost 7 bases; unmatched junction nucleotides: 2. CDR1 MNHEY and CDR2 SMNVEV come from the germline V gene (reference sequence). The length of the CDR3 is 13 residues.

This sequence joins TRBV10-3 and TRBJ1-5, with a tentative D call TRBD1 (5 bases). From germline, CDR1 is ENHRY and CDR2 SYGVKD. V dropped 0 bases and J dropped 2 bases, with 14 bases sitting between them. The CDR3 has 17 residues. The CDR3 spells CAISESGGAYRNQPQHF. DNA of the CDR3: TGTGCCATCAGTGAGTCGGGTGGGGCCTACCGCAATCAGCCCCAGCATTTT.

The chain recombines TRBV6-5 with TRBJ1-1; D is uncertain. Deletions cut 5 bases from V and 3 bases from J, with 13 bases between. Germline CDR1 and CDR2: MNHEY and SVGAGI. The CDR3 sequence is 14 residues long. The CDR3 is CASSLRGVYTEAFF. The CDR3 nucleotides are TGTGCCAGCAGTCTCCGCGGTGTTTACACTGAAGCTTTCTTT.

The gene calls are TRBV28 and TRBJ1-2; D remains ambiguous. Germline V gene lookup returns CDR1 MDHEN and CDR2 SYDVKM. The length of the CDR3 is 14 residues. With 3 bases removed from V and 5 bases from J, the gap between germline ends came to 13 bases. In DNA form, the CDR3 reads TGTGCCAGCAGTTTTCGAGTAATCTGGTATGGCTACACCTTC. Its protein product is CASSFRVIWYGYTF.

The chain recombines TRBV27 with TRBJ1-2, with D perhaps matching TRBD1 (5 bases). Deletions cut 0 bases from V and 8 bases from J, with 19 bases between. In germline, CDR1 is MNHEY, CDR2 SMNVEV (reference sequence). This CDR3 is built from 16 residues. CDR3 sequence reads: CASSLSAVGHAGGYTF. The CDR3 DNA sequence: TGTGCCAGCAGTTTATCCGCGGTGGGGCACGCTGGGGGCTACACCTTC.

CDR3 nucleotide sequence: TGTGCCAGCAGTTACGCTAGCGGGCCCTACGAGCAGTACTTC. Its protein is CASSYASGPYEQYF. The chain couples TRBV6-5 to TRBJ2-5, with 8 bases matching TRBD2. The DNA end is a closer match to TRBJ2-7, so the J assignment may be wrong. The CDR3 totals 14 residues. Germline values: CDR1 MNHEY, CDR2 SVGAGI.

This clone was picked up a small number of times. V is TRBV19 and J is TRBJ1-1, with TRBD1 identical over 8 bases. The V and J ends lost 5 bases and 5 bases, in that order; junction bases with no gene match: 10. The CDR3 length is 15 residues. Germline-derived CDR1 and CDR2 are LNHDA and SQIVND (reference sequence). The DNA of the CDR3 is TGTGCCAGTAGTGCGAGGACAGGGATGTTAACTGAAGCTTTCTTT. Translation: CASSARTGMLTEAFF.

The genes are TRBV19 and TRBJ2-1, with TRBD1 as a possible D gene (6 bases). There are 14 residues in the CDR3. The germline V gene encodes CDR1 LNHDA and CDR2 SQIVND (reference sequence). Deletions cut 5 bases from V and 1 base from J, with 9 bases between. CDR3 residues: CASSAQGSYNEQFF. CDR3 DNA sequence: TGTGCCAGTAGTGCTCAGGGGTCCTACAATGAGCAGTTCTTC.

The genes are TRBV11-2 and TRBJ1-1, with 8 bases matching TRBD1. The CDR3 has 15 residues. J was trimmed by 4 bases and V by 3 bases; bases with no gene match: 7. Germline V gene lookup returns CDR1 SGHAT and CDR2 FQNNGV. CDR3 region: CASSFFQGAGTEAFF. CDR3 nucleotides: TGTGCCAGCAGCTTTTTCCAGGGGGCTGGCACTGAAGCTTTCTTT.

This rearrangement joins TRBV5-5 to TRBJ2-7; weak D call: TRBD1 (5 bases). CDR1 and CDR2 from the germline V gene are SGHKS and YYEKEE (reference sequence). V was clipped by 2 bases and J by 9 bases, with 15 bases between them. The CDR3 consists of 13 residues. As DNA, the CDR3 is TGTGCCAGCAGCTTTGACAGTCAAGGTGGGCAGTACTTC. Its protein product is CASSFDSQGGQYF.